In its sample, the clone carrying this T cell receptor beta chain was seen many times. TCRdb called the 5' RACE reads again in MiXCR, with one record for every CDR3 protein. The sample records roughly 30,000 distinct CDR3 sequences, 5.7% being singletons. This specimen comes from a study of early T cells in non-severe SARS-CoV-2 infection. Germline V lookup: CDR1 MNHEY, CDR2 SVGEGT. The CDR3 runs to 13 residues. The ends were cut back, 2 bases at V and 3 bases at J, with 7 bases in the middle. Sequencing used whole blood. This chain joins TRBV6-2 or TRBV6-3 and TRBJ1-1; the D is unclear. This receptor was obtained from an adult who was a healthcare worker with PCR-confirmed SARS-CoV-2 infection or an uninfected control (not recorded which). Here the CDR3 reads CASSYGVDTEAFF. The CDR3 coding sequence is TGTGCCAGCAGTTACGGGGTCGACACTGAAGCTTTCTTT.